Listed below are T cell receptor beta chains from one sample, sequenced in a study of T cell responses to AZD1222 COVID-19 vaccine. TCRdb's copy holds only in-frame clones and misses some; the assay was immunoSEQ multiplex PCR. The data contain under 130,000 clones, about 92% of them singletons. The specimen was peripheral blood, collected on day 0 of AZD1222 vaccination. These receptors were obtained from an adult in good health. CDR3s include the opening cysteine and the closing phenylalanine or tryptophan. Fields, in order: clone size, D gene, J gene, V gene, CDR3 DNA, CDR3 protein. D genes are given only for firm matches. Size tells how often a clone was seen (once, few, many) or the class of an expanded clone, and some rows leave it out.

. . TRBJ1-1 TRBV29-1 TGCAGCGTTGCCGGGACATTGAACACTGAAGCTTTCTTT CSVAGTLNTEAFF
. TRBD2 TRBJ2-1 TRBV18 TGTGCCAGCTCAAGCTATAGCGGGGAAGTCTACAATGAGCAGTTCTTC CASSSYSGEVYNEQFF
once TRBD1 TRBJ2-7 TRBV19 TGTGCCAGTAGCTCCGTGGGGACAGGGGCCTACGAGCAGTACTTC CASSSVGTGAYEQYF
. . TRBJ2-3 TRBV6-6 TGTGCCAGCAGGAGGGACGGCTATACGCAGTATTTT CASRRDGYTQYF
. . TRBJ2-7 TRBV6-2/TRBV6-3 TGTGCCAGCAGTTTACTGCCGGGACGGACCTCCTACGAGCAGTACTTC CASSLLPGRTSYEQYF
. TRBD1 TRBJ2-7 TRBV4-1 TGCGCCAGCAGCCGCGGAGACAGGGGGGGGTCCTACGAGCAGTACTTC CASSRGDRGGSYEQYF
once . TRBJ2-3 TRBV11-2 TGTGCCAGCAGCTTAGGTGGCACAGATACGCAGTATTTT CASSLGGTDTQYF
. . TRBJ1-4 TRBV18 TGTGCCAGCTCACCCGTAAAAGGACAGACTGAAAAACTGTTTTTT CASSPVKGQTEKLFF
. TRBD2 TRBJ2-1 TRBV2 TGTGCCAGCAGGTCGACTAGCGGGAGGCTTAATGAGCAGTTCTTC CASRSTSGRLNEQFF
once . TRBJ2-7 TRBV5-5 TGTGCCAGCAGCTCCAAGAACAGGGACGGCGAGCAGTACTTC CASSSKNRDGEQYF
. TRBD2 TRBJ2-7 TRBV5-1 TGCGCCAGCAGCTTGAGGGGGGTAGCGGGAGTCCACGAGCAGTACTTC CASSLRGVAGVHEQYF
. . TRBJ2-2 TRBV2 TGTGCCAGCAGGGGGACAAACACCGGGGAGCTGTTTTTT CASRGTNTGELFF
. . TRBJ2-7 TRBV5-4 TGTGCCAGCAGCCTGGGCGGTCAGTACGAGCAGTACTTC CASSLGGQYEQYF
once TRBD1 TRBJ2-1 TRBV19 TGTGCCAGTAGGACAGGGGTCCATGAGCAGTTCTTC CASRTGVHEQFF
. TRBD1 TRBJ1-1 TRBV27 TGTGCCAGCAGGGAAGGGGGCCGCCTTGGGAACACTGAAGCTTTCTTT CASREGGRLGNTEAFF
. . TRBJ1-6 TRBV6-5 TGTGCCAGCAGTTACTCGGCCCAGACGAATTCACCCCTCCACTTT CASSYSAQTNSPLHF
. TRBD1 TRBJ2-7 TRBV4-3 TGCGCCAGCAGCCAATTACAGGGGGAGTACTACGAGCAGTACTTC CASSQLQGEYYEQYF
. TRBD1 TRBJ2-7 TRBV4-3 TGCGCCAGCAGCCCCAGACAGGGGGCGTACGAGCAGTACTTC CASSPRQGAYEQYF
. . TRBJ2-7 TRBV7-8 TGTGCCAGCAGCACGAGACAGTCCTACGAGCAGTACTTC CASSTRQSYEQYF
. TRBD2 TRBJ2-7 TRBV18 TGTGCCAGCTCACCACCTGCCAGCGGGAGACGAGAGCAGTACTTC CASSPPASGRREQYF
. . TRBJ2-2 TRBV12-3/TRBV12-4 TGTGCCAGCAGCCGGGACGGCGGGGAGCTGTTTTTT CASSRDGGELFF
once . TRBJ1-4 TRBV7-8 TGTGCCAGCAGCTTAGCGGGCGGGAATTTTCATCGGGGTGAAAAACTGTTTTTT CASSLAGGNFHRGEKLFF
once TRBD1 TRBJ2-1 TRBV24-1 TGTGCCACCAGTGACCCGGGACAGGCCGTCAATGAGCAGTTCTTC CATSDPGQAVNEQFF
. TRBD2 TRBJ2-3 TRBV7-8 TGTGCCAGCAGCTTGTATAGCGGGACTTACACAGATACGCAGTATTTT CASSLYSGTYTDTQYF
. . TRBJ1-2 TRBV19 TGTGCCAGTAGTATAGACAGGGATCGCTATGGCTACACCTTC CASSIDRDRYGYTF
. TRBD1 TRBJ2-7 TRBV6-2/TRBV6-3 TGTGCCAGCAGTCACCCAGACAGGGGACGGGTCGAGCAGTACTTC CASSHPDRGRVEQYF
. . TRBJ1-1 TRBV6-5 TGTGCCAGCAGTTACGGAGGGACCACTGAAGCTTTCTTT CASSYGGTTEAFF
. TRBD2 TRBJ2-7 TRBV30 TGTGCCTGGACTGGGACTAGCGGCTCCTACGAGCAGTACTTC CAWTGTSGSYEQYF
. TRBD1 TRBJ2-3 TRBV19 TGTGCCAGTAGTGGACAGGGAATACTCACAGATACGCAGTATTTT CASSGQGILTDTQYF
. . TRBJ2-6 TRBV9 TGTGCCAGCAGCCTAAGAATAAGCTCTGGGGCCAACGTCCTGACTTTC CASSLRISSGANVLTF
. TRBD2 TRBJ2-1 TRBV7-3 TGTGCCAGCAGCTTAGTGGTAGCGGGGGCTGGTAATGAGCAGTTCTTC CASSLVVAGAGNEQFF
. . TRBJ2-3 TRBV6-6 TGTGCCAGCAGCCGTGGGACTAGCACAGATACGCAGTATTTT CASSRGTSTDTQYF
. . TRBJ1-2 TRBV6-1 TGTGCCAGCAGTGAAGCGATTGGGGACTCTAACTATGGCTACACCTTC CASSEAIGDSNYGYTF
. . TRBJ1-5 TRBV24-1 TGTGCCACCAGTGATGTAAGTGAGGGTCAGCCCCAGCATTTT CATSDVSEGQPQHF
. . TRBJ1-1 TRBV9 TGTGCCAGCAGCGCAGGGGACTTACAACCTGAAGCTTTCTTT CASSAGDLQPEAFF
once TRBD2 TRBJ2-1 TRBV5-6 TGTGCCAGCAGCTCCGGACTAGCGTCCTACAATGAGCAGTTCTTC CASSSGLASYNEQFF
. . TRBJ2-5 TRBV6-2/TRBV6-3 TGTGCCAGCAGCACGCGGGTTTGGGGTCAAGAGACCCAGTACTTC CASSTRVWGQETQYF
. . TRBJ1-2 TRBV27 TGTGCCAGCAGTTCTGGGGGAGAGGGTGTCTATGGCTACACCTTC CASSSGGEGVYGYTF
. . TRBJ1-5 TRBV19 TGTGCCAGTAGTTTTGATAGCAATCAGCCCCAGCATTTT CASSFDSNQPQHF
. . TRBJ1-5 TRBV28 TGTGCCAGCAGTTCCCCCGATGGTGGATTCGTACAGCCCCAGCATTTT CASSSPDGGFVQPQHF
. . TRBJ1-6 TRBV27 TGTGCCAGCAGTTTGGGGGGACGGCGAAATTCACCCCTCCACTTT CASSLGGRRNSPLHF
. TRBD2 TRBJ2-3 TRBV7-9 TGTGCCAGCAGCCCTTTGACTAGCGGGGGAGATACGCAGTATTTT CASSPLTSGGDTQYF
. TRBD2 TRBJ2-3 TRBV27 TGTGCCAGCAGTTTAACTAGCGGGAGTTTTTACACAGATACGCAGTATTTT CASSLTSGSFYTDTQYF
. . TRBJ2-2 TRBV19 TGTGCCACCAACCCCCGCGGTGCGGTCACGAACACCGGGGAGCTGTTTTTT CATNPRGAVTNTGELFF
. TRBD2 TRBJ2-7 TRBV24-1 TGTGCCACCAGTGCTTGGACGGGAGGTAACTACGAGCAGTACTTC CATSAWTGGNYEQYF
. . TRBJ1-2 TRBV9 TGTGCCAGCAGCCCGCATCAGGAGAACTATGGCTACACCTTC CASSPHQENYGYTF
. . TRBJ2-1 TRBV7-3 TGTGCCAGCAGCTTAAACCCACTCGGGAGCTCCTACAATGAGCAGTTCTTC CASSLNPLGSSYNEQFF
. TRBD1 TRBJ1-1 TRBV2 TGTGCCAGCAGGGCGGACAGGGGGTACACTGAAGCTTTCTTT CASRADRGYTEAFF
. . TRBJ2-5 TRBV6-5 TGTGCCAGCACGAGGTCTCCAACAGAGACCCAGTACTTC CASTRSPTETQYF
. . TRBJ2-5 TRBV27 TGTGCCAGCAGCAGACATCAGGACCTCCAGAAGACCCAGTACTTC CASSRHQDLQKTQYF
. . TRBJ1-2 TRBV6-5 TGTGCCAGCAGTTACTCGAACAGCTATGGCTACACCTTC CASSYSNSYGYTF
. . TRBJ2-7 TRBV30 TGTGCCTGGACCCCTGCGTTGACCACTCTCCACGAGCAGTACTTC CAWTPALTTLHEQYF
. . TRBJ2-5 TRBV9 TGTGCCAGCAGTCCCAGTTCGGGGCGAGAGACCCAGTACTTC CASSPSSGRETQYF
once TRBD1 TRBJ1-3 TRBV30 TGTGCCTGGGTACAGGGGGCTTCTTTCTCTGGAAACACCATATATTTT CAWVQGASFSGNTIYF
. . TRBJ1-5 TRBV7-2 TGTGCCAGCAGCTTAGCGCTATGGGTACAGCCCCAGCATTTT CASSLALWVQPQHF
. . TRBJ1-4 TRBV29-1 TGCAGCGCTACGGGACGGATTAATGAAAAACTGTTTTTT CSATGRINEKLFF
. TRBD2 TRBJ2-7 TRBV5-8 TGTGCCAGCAGCTTGGCCGCTGGCGGGAGTCGATACGAGCAGTACTTC CASSLAAGGSRYEQYF
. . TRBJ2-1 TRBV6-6 TGTGCCAGCAGCCGACCCTACAATGAGCAGTTCTTC CASSRPYNEQFF
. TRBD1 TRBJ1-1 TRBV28 TGTGCCAGCATTCCGACAGGGGGCCACACTGAAGCTTTCTTT CASIPTGGHTEAFF